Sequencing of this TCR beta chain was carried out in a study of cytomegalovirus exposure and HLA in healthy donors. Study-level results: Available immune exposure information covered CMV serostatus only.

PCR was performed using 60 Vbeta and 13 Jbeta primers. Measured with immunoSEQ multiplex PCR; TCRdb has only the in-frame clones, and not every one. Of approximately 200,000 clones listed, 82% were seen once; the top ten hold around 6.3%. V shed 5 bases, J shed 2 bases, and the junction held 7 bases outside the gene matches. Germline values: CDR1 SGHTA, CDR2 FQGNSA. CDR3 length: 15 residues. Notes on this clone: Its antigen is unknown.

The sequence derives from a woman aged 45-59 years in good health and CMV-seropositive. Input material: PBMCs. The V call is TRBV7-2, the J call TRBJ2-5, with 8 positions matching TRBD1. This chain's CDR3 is CASSLRTGKQETQYF. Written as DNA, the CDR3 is TGTGCCAGCAGCCTTCGGACAGGGAAACAAGAGACCCAGTACTTC.